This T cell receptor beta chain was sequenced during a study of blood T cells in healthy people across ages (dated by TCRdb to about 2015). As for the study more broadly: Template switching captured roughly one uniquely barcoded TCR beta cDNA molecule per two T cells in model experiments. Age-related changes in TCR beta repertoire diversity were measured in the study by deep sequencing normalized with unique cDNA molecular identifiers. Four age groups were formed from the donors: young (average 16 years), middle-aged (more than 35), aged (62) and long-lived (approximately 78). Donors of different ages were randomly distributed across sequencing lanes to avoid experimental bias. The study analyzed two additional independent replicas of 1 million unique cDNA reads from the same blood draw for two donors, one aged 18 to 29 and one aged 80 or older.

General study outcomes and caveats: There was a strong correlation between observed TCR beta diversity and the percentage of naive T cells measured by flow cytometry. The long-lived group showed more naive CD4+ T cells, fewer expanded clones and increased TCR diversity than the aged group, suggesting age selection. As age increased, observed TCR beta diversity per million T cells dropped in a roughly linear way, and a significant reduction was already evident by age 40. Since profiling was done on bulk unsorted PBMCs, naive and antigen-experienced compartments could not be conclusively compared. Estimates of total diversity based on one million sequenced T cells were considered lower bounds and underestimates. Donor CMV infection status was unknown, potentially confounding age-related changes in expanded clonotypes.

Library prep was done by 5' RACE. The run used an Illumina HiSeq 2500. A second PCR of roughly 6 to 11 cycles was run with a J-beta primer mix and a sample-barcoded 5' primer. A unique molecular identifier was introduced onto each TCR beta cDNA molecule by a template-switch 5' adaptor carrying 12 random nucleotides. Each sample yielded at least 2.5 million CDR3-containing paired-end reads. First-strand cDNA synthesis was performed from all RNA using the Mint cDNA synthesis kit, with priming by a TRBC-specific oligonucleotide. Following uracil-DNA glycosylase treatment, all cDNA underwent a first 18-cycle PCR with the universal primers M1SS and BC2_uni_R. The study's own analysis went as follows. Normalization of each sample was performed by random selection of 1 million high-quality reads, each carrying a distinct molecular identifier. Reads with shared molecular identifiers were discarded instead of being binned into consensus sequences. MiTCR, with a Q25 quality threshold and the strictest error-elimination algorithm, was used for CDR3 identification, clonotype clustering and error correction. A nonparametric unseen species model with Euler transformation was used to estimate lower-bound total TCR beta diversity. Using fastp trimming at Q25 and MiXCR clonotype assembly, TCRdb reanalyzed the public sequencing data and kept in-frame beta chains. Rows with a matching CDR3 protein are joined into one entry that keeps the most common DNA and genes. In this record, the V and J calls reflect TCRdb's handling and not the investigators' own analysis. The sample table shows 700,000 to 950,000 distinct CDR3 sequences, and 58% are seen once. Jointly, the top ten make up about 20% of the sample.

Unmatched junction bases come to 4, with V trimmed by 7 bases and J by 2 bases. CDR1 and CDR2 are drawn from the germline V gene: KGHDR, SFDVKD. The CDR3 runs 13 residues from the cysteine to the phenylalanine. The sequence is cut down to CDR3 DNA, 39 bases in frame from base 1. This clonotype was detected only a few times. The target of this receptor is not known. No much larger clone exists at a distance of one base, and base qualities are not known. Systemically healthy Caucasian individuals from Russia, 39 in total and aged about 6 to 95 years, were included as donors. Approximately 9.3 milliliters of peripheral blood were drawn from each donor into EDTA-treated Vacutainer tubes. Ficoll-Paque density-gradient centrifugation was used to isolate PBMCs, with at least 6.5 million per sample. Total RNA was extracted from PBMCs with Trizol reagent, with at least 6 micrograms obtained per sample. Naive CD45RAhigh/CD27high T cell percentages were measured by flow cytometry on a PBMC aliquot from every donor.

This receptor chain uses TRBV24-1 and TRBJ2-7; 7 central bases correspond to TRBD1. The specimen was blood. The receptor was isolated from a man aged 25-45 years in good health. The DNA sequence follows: TGTGCCACCAGCGGGGACAGTCCCTACGAGCAGTACTTC. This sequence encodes CATSGDSPYEQYF.